The next 12 T cell receptor beta chains were all read from a single sample in a study of blood T cell repertoires in COVID-19 (dated by TCRdb to the early 2020s). Receptors were amplified or captured by the immunoSEQ multiplex PCR assay. TCRdb re-hosts the immuneACCESS table, in-frame sequences only. Its copies lack some clones; in the studies checked, an unresolved V gene accounts for under half of them, and the cause for the rest is not known. The sample has hundreds of thousands of clones on record, 70% to 90% of them singletons. The ten biggest clones cover roughly 8% of the sample. The specimen was PBMCs or T cells enriched from blood (not recorded which). These receptor sequences come from a woman in her fifties or sixties who had recovered from COVID-19.

This chain uses TRBV4-2 with TRBJ1-2; a weak D match, TRBD1 (5 bases). This CDR3 is built from 11 residues. V dropped 6 bases and J dropped 4 bases, with 6 bases sitting between them. Germline CDR1 reads LGHNA; CDR2 reads YNFKEQ. CDR3 amino acids: CASRGGYGYTF. The CDR3 DNA follows: TGTGCCAGCAGGGGGGGCTATGGCTACACCTTC.

The rearrangement links TRBV6-5 to TRBJ2-7; D gene ambiguous. The CDR3 consists of 14 residues. Germline CDR1 reads MNHEY; CDR2 reads SVGAGI. Between the trimmed V and J ends, which lost 6 bases and 0 bases, there was a span of 12 bases. The CDR3 DNA is TGTGCCAGCAGCTCTTTCCCGAGCTCCTACGAGCAGTACTTC. Its translation: CASSSFPSSYEQYF.

V and J are TRBV5-4 and TRBJ2-5, with 11 bases that match TRBD1. V trimming: 4 bases; J trimming: 4 bases; junction bases outside the gene matches: 3. Germline V gene lookup returns CDR1 SGHNT and CDR2 YYREEE (reference sequence). The CDR3 sequence is 14 residues long. CDR3 bases: TGTGCCAGCAGCATGGGACAGGGGGTAGAGACCCAGTACTTC. Residues: CASSMGQGVETQYF. Full variable domain (outside the CDR3, taken from reference TRBV5-4 and TRBJ2-5): ETGVTQSPTHLIKTRGQQVTLRCSSQSGHNTVSWYQQALGQGPQFIFQYYREEENGRGNFPPRFSGLQFPNYSSELNVNALELDDSALYLCASSMGQGVETQYFGPGTRLLVL.

This rearrangement joins TRBV9 to TRBJ1-2, with D possibly matching TRBD1 (5 bases). This CDR3 is built from 14 residues. The V end was cut by 4 bases, the J end by 3 bases, with 13 bases between. Germline-derived CDR1 and CDR2 are SGDLS and YYNGEE. The CDR3 DNA reads TGTGCCAGCAGCACATCCGACAGTCACTATGGCTACACCTTC. Residues: CASSTSDSHYGYTF. Using reference TRBV9 and TRBJ1-2 for the parts outside the CDR3, the full variable domain is DSGVTQTPKHLITATGQRVTLRCSPRSGDLSVYWYQQSLDQGLQFLIQYYNGEERAKGNILERFSAQQFPDLHSELNLSSLELGDSALYFCASSTSDSHYGYTFGSGTRLTVV.

This clone was seen more than once but under ten times. This chain connects TRBV30 to TRBJ1-3; D may be TRBD1 (5 bases). The V and J ends lost 5 bases and 2 bases respectively, with 13 bases between them. Germline V gene data show CDR1 as GTSNPN and CDR2 as SVGIG (reference sequence). The CDR3 is 14 residues long. The CDR3 bases are TGTGCCTGGGACATGGGGGGTGCTGGAAACACCATATATTTT. Translation gives CAWDMGGAGNTIYF. Combining the CDR3 with reference TRBV30 and TRBJ1-3 gives the whole variable domain SQTIHQWPATLVQPVGSPLSLECTVEGTSNPNLYWYRQAAGRGLQLLFYSVGIGQISSEVPQNLSASRPQDRQFILSSKKLLLSDSGFYLCAWDMGGAGNTIYFGEGSWLTVV.

Concerning this clone itself: Other DNA sequences in this specimen translate into the identical CDR3. V and J are TRBV5-1 and TRBJ1-5; TRBD1 matches 7 bases. V gave up 2 bases and J gave up 4 bases; unmatched junction bases: 0. Looked up from germline, CDR1 is SGHRS and CDR2 is YFSETQ. The length of the CDR3 is 13 residues. CDR3: CASSLQGNQPQHF. CDR3 DNA sequence: TGCGCCAGCAGCTTACAGGGGAATCAGCCCCAGCATTTT.

The V call is TRBV5-4, the J call TRBJ1-2; possible D gene TRBD1, 5 bases. V lost 2 bases and J 5 bases, leaving 13 bases between the germline ends. From germline, CDR1 is SGHNT and CDR2 YYREEE (reference sequence). This CDR3 is 14 amino acids long. CDR3 nucleotides: TGTGCCAGCAGCTTTCCCCAACAGGCGTATGGCTACACCTTC. This gives the protein CASSFPQQAYGYTF.

This clone appeared a single time. The chain has TRBV28 and TRBJ2-7; TRBD2 aligns across 7 bases. The CDR3 extends over 13 amino acids. With V trimmed by 6 bases and J by 3 bases, 5 bases remained unmatched. Germline assignment: CDR1 MDHEN and CDR2 SYDVKM. The CDR3 region is CASRGTIRYEQYF. CDR3 in DNA: TGTGCCAGCAGGGGGACTATCCGCTACGAGCAGTACTTC.

The chain couples TRBV27 to TRBJ1-5; 9 bases match TRBD1. Germline CDR1 is MNHEY and CDR2 is SMNVEV (reference sequence). The CDR3 contains 15 residues. The trim removed 6 bases at V and 5 bases at J, leaving 8 bases unmatched. CDR3 residues: CASSLGDREDQPQHF. CDR3 nucleotide sequence: TGTGCCAGCAGCTTAGGGGACAGGGAGGATCAGCCCCAGCATTTT.

The chain uses TRBV3-1 (or the pseudogene TRBV3-2) and TRBJ1-2, with 10 bases lining up with TRBD1. This CDR3 spans 17 amino acids. CDR1 is LGHDT and CDR2 is YNNKEL in the germline V gene (reference sequence). J was trimmed by 0 bases and V by 4 bases; bases with no gene match: 8. CDR3 sequence reads: CASSPRDRGPANYGYTF. The CDR3 DNA reads as TGTGCCAGCAGCCCGCGGGACAGGGGACCTGCTAACTATGGCTACACCTTC.

The chain is built from TRBV29-1 and TRBJ1-2, with no clear D. The V gene lost 1 base and the J gene lost 1 base, with 10 bases spanning the gap. Per the germline V gene, CDR1 is SQVTM and CDR2 is ANQGSEA. This CDR3 comprises 14 residues. CDR3 loop: CSVEGENDNYGYTF. CDR3 DNA sequence: TGCAGCGTTGAAGGCGAAAACGATAACTATGGCTACACCTTC.

The chain couples TRBV7-2 to TRBJ1-6; 8 bases agree with TRBD1. Germline assignment: CDR1 SGHTA and CDR2 FQGNSA. V gave up 2 bases and J gave up 7 bases; unmatched junction bases: 7. This CDR3 contains 16 residues. The CDR3 DNA sequence: TGTGCCAGCAGCTTAACCCAGGGGGCAGGAAATTCACCCCTCCACTTT. This gives the protein CASSLTQGAGNSPLHF.